Presented here are 25 T cell receptor beta chains from one specimen sequenced in a study of T cell responses to AZD1222 COVID-19 vaccine. This table comes from immunoSEQ multiplex PCR, and its TCRdb copy is limited to in-frame clones, with some not included. Here the sample spans more than 85,000 clones, about 91% being singletons. The sample was peripheral blood, taken on day 0 of AZD1222 vaccination. The receptor set was obtained from an adult in good health.

The chain combines TRBV2 with TRBJ2-3, with a weak D call TRBD1 (5 bases). V lost 8 bases and J 2 bases, leaving 17 bases between the germline ends. CDR1 and CDR2 from the germline V gene are SNHLY and FYNNEI. The CDR3 sequence is 15 residues long. CDR3 in amino acids: CASRVGRPSTDTQYF. The DNA of the CDR3 is TGTGCCAGCCGGGTGGGGCGCCCTTCCACAGATACGCAGTATTTT. Together with reference TRBV2 and TRBJ2-3, the CDR3 gives the full variable domain: EPEVTQTPSHQVTQMGQEVILRCVPISNHLYFYWYRQILGQKVEFLVSFYNNEISEKSEIFDDQFSVERPDGSNFTLKIRSTKLEDSAMYFCASRVGRPSTDTQYFGPGTRLTVL.

V is TRBV19 and J is TRBJ1-5; 7 positions agree with TRBD1. This CDR3 has 15 amino acids. CDR1 LNHDA and CDR2 SQIVND come from the germline V gene (reference sequence). J was trimmed by 0 bases and V by 4 bases; bases with no gene match: 3. The CDR3 loop is CASSRDSNSNQPQHF. The CDR3 region has the DNA TGTGCCAGTAGTAGGGACAGTAATAGCAATCAGCCCCAGCATTTT.

The chain recombines TRBV30 with TRBJ1-1; TRBD1 agrees at 9 bases. CDR3 length equals 13 residues. The ends lost 3 bases at V and 6 bases at J; junction bases unmatched: 5. Per germline, CDR1 GTSNPN and CDR2 SVGIG (reference sequence). CDR3 DNA sequence: TGTGCCTGGAGCGGGACAGGGTTCCCTGAAGCTTTCTTT. This sequence encodes CAWSGTGFPEAFF.

The rearrangement joins TRBV4-2 to TRBJ1-2; TRBD1 agrees at 7 bases. Losses at the gene ends were 2 bases for V and 2 bases for J; bases not matched to a gene: 8. The CDR3 runs 16 residues. The germline V gene has CDR1 LGHNA and CDR2 YNFKEQ. This CDR3 is CASSQTGTDLNYGYTF. CDR3 DNA: TGTGCCAGCAGCCAAACCGGGACAGACTTAAACTATGGCTACACCTTC.

The chain joins TRBV28 to TRBJ1-2, with 9 bases identical to TRBD1. The CDR3 extends over 17 amino acids. Germline V gives CDR1 MDHEN, CDR2 SYDVKM. J was trimmed by 4 bases and V by 10 bases; bases with no gene match: 19. The CDR3 coding sequence is TGTGCCACCACAGGGGGGCCGACAGGGGGACTTTCCTATGGCTACACCTTC. Translating it yields CATTGGPTGGLSYGYTF.

This chain links TRBV5-1 with TRBJ1-1; unclear D gene. Between the trimmed V and J ends, which lost 7 bases and 2 bases, there was a span of 12 bases. Per germline, CDR1 SGHRS and CDR2 YFSETQ. The CDR3 has 13 residues. The CDR3 loop reads CASWREANTEAFF. The DNA of the CDR3 is TGCGCCAGCTGGAGGGAGGCCAACACTGAAGCTTTCTTT.

This chain joins TRBV11-1 and TRBJ1-3; 7 bases align to TRBD1. This CDR3 contains 15 residues. Germline loops: CDR1 SGHAT, CDR2 FQDESV (reference sequence). With V trimmed by 5 bases and J by 4 bases, 8 bases remained unmatched. The CDR3 region is CASSATTGNGNTIYF. CDR3 nucleotides: TGTGCCAGCAGCGCCACGACAGGGAACGGAAACACCATATATTTT.

The chain has TRBV4-2 and TRBJ1-5; possible D gene TRBD1, 6 bases. V was trimmed by 0 bases and J by 5 bases, leaving 17 bases between them. The CDR3 covers 17 residues. The V gene's germline CDR1 is LGHNA and CDR2 YNFKEQ. The CDR3 bases are TGTGCCAGCAGCCAAGATCTTTCGGGGGGCTGGGATCAGCCCCAGCATTTT. It codes for CASSQDLSGGWDQPQHF.

This chain uses TRBV19 with TRBJ1-5, with D hard to call. The V end was cut by 5 bases, the J end by 0 bases, with 8 bases between. The germline V gene encodes CDR1 LNHDA and CDR2 SQIVND (reference sequence). This CDR3 spans 14 amino acids. CDR3 DNA sequence: TGTGCCAGTAGTGAACAGTATAGCAATCAGCCCCAGCATTTT. It codes for CASSEQYSNQPQHF.

V gene TRBV3-1 (or the pseudogene TRBV3-2) combines with J gene TRBJ2-7; TRBD1 matches at 8 bases. The CDR3 runs to 14 residues. Germline V gene data show CDR1 as LGHDT and CDR2 as YNNKEL (reference sequence). With 6 bases clipped from V and 2 bases from J, the junction kept 6 bases outside the gene matches. The CDR3 spells CASRETGVTYEQYF. DNA of the CDR3: TGTGCCAGCAGAGAGACAGGGGTGACCTACGAGCAGTACTTC.

This clone was seen once. The V call is TRBV27, the J call TRBJ1-5; no clear D. Germline V gene data show CDR1 as MNHEY and CDR2 as SMNVEV (reference sequence). The CDR3 runs 14 residues. Trimming stripped 3 bases from V and 5 bases from J, with 11 bases between. CDR3 sequence (DNA): TGTGCCAGCAGTTTTATCTTAGGTGATCAGCCCCAGCATTTT. Residues: CASSFILGDQPQHF.

The chain has TRBV18 and TRBJ2-1; a possible D gene is TRBD1 (6 bases). There are 14 residues in the CDR3. V lost 0 bases to trimming and J lost 10 bases, with 13 bases between them. Germline V gives CDR1 KGHSH, CDR2 LQKENI. CDR3 coding DNA: TGTGCCAGCTCACCACCGGACAGCCGACGGGAGCAGTTCTTC. This codes for CASSPPDSRREQFF.

This clone was counted a few times. V and J are TRBV11-1 and TRBJ1-2; weak D call: TRBD1 (6 bases). This CDR3 has 16 residues. The V and J ends lost 5 bases and 3 bases respectively, with 19 bases between them. Germline-derived CDR1 and CDR2 are SGHAT and FQDESV (reference sequence). The CDR3 spells CASSLRPGVFHYGYTF. The CDR3 DNA follows: TGTGCCAGCAGCCTGAGGCCAGGGGTTTTTCACTATGGCTACACCTTC.

V gene TRBV5-1 combines with J gene TRBJ1-1, with 7 bases that match TRBD1. Germline-derived CDR1 and CDR2 are SGHRS and YFSETQ. V shed 7 bases and J 1 base; nucleotides not matched to a gene: 10. The CDR3 length is 15 residues. The CDR3 is CASAPQGGGNTEAFF. The DNA for the CDR3 is TGCGCCAGCGCACCTCAGGGGGGCGGGAACACTGAAGCTTTCTTT. The full variable domain, with the rest looked up from reference TRBV5-1 and TRBJ1-1, is KAGVTQTPRYLIKTRGQQVTLSCSPISGHRSVSWYQQTPGQGLQFLFEYFSETQRNKGNFPGRFSGRQFSNSRSEMNVSTLELGDSALYLCASAPQGGGNTEAFFGQGTRLTVV.

The gene calls are TRBV4-1 and TRBJ2-7, with TRBD2 matching 9 bases. CDR1 is MGHRA, CDR2 YSYEKL, per germline. V lost 2 bases and J lost 3; bases outside the gene matches: 5. The CDR3 extends over 15 amino acids. The CDR3: CASSQPLSGSYEQYF. As DNA, the CDR3 is TGCGCCAGCAGCCAACCCCTTAGCGGGAGCTACGAGCAGTACTTC.

The chain employs TRBV2 and TRBJ1-6; 9 bases agree with TRBD1. The CDR3 runs 13 residues. Germline V gene lookup returns CDR1 SNHLY and CDR2 FYNNEI. Trimming removed 11 bases from V and 10 bases from J; junction bases left unmatched: 9. In DNA form, the CDR3 reads TGTGCCGGAGGGACAGGGTATCGCTCACCCCTCCACTTT. This translates into CAGGTGYRSPLHF.

The V and J genes are TRBV19 and TRBJ2-2, with a possible D match to TRBD1 (6 bases). The V end lost 5 bases, the J end lost 5 bases, and 12 bases lay between the germline ends. CDR3 length: 14 amino acids. Germline V gene sequence: CDR1 LNHDA, CDR2 SQIVND (reference sequence). CDR3 loop: CASSLAGVTGELFF. CDR3 coding DNA: TGTGCCAGTAGTTTGGCAGGGGTAACCGGGGAGCTGTTTTTT.

The chain links TRBV5-1 to TRBJ2-2, with TRBD2 matching over 9 bases. Germline V gene data show CDR1 as SGHRS and CDR2 as YFSETQ. V trimming: 6 bases; J trimming: 1 base; junction bases outside the gene matches: 16. CDR3 length: 19 residues. CDR3 amino acids: CASIPGTSTARWNTGELFF. The CDR3 DNA reads TGCGCCAGCATTCCTGGGACTAGCACCGCGAGGTGGAACACCGGGGAGCTGTTTTTT.

V is TRBV4-2 and J is TRBJ1-2; D unresolved. V lost 2 bases to trimming and J lost 1 base, with 11 bases between them. The CDR3 runs to 15 residues. In germline, CDR1 is LGHNA, CDR2 YNFKEQ. This chain's CDR3 is CASSQPQTINYGYTF. CDR3 nucleotide sequence: TGTGCCAGCAGCCAACCCCAGACTATTAACTATGGCTACACCTTC.

The V call is TRBV2, the J call TRBJ1-5, with 7 positions matching TRBD1. V dropped 6 bases and J dropped 6; count of bases not matched to a gene: 8. In germline, CDR1 is SNHLY, CDR2 FYNNEI. This CDR3 comprises 14 residues. As DNA, the CDR3 is TGTGCCAGCAGGGCTACAGGGGCGGCTCAGCCCCAGCATTTT. Encoded protein: CASRATGAAQPQHF.

This clone was counted a few times. V usage is TRBV4-3 and J usage is TRBJ1-2; D is unresolved. Trimming removed 1 base at V and 8 bases at J, with 11 bases between. The CDR3 totals 13 residues. In germline, CDR1 is LGHNA, CDR2 YSLEER. The CDR3 nucleotides read TGCGCCAGCAGCCAAGTCGAGGGTGAGGGCTACACCTTC. Translating it yields CASSQVEGEGYTF.

The chain is built from TRBV5-1 and TRBJ2-5; weak D call: TRBD2 (6 bases). CDR3 length equals 15 residues. V was pared by 4 bases and J by 2 bases, with 15 bases between. Germline V gives CDR1 SGHRS, CDR2 YFSETQ. Here the CDR3 reads CASSTNRETQETQYF. CDR3 nucleotide sequence: TGCGCCAGCAGCACGAACCGGGAGACGCAAGAGACCCAGTACTTC. Filled out from reference TRBV5-1 and TRBJ2-5, the complete variable domain reads KAGVTQTPRYLIKTRGQQVTLSCSPISGHRSVSWYQQTPGQGLQFLFEYFSETQRNKGNFPGRFSGRQFSNSRSEMNVSTLELGDSALYLCASSTNRETQETQYFGPGTRLLVL.

The chain couples TRBV2 to TRBJ1-2, with D maybe TRBD1 (6 bases). The CDR3 runs 13 residues. Deletions cut 7 bases from V and 6 bases from J, with 15 bases between. Germline V lookup: CDR1 SNHLY, CDR2 FYNNEI. Written as DNA, the CDR3 is TGTGCCAGCACCACAGGGTACTCGAATGGCTACACCTTC. This encodes CASTTGYSNGYTF.

J is TRBJ2-6 and V is TRBV4-3; no clear D. Trimming stripped 2 bases from V and 0 bases from J, with 5 bases between. Germline assignment: CDR1 LGHNA and CDR2 YSLEER. CDR3 length: 15 residues. This chain's CDR3 is CASSQQVSGANVLTF. The CDR3 nucleotides read TGCGCCAGCAGCCAACAGGTCTCTGGGGCCAACGTCCTGACTTTC.

This chain connects TRBV28 to TRBJ2-2, with 8 nucleotides matching TRBD1. V lost 6 bases to trimming and J lost 0 bases; unmatched junction nucleotides: 3. Germline V gene lookup returns CDR1 MDHEN and CDR2 SYDVKM. The CDR3 is 15 amino acids. CDR3 sequence: CASSLTGANTGELFF. The DNA for the CDR3 is TGTGCCAGCAGCCTGACAGGGGCGAACACCGGGGAGCTGTTTTTT.